A selection of T cell receptor beta chains follows, all from one sample in a study of blood T cell repertoires in COVID-19. Repertoires were generated with immunoSEQ multiplex PCR, while TCRdb's copy carries only in-frame clones and drops some. The table lists 100,000 or so clones, around 80% of them singletons. Sequencing used peripheral blood. The receptors stem from a man between 60 and 75 years old with active or convalescent COVID-19. The CDR3 runs from the conserved cysteine through the conserved F or W.

length: 14; V: TRBV10-3; CDR3: CAISEGDSLQEQYF
length: 16; V: TRBV7-9; CDR3: CASSLSTGSSYNEQFF
length: 16; V: TRBV5-1; CDR3: CASSLDRDNSGNTIYF
length: 15; V: TRBV27; CDR3: CASSLRGREIYGYTF
length: 14; V: TRBV3-1/TRBV3-2; CDR3: CASSRNSGRNIQYF
length: 14; V: TRBV27; CDR3: CASRALGADQPQHF
length: 15; V: TRBV4-1; CDR3: CASSQGPLGWETQYF
length: 18; V: TRBV11-3; CDR3: CASSPWTSGRAGTGELFF
length: 20; V: TRBV27; CDR3: CASSLSPSRVTSGLRLEQFF
length: 14; V: TRBV5-4; CDR3: CASSLRGSNQPQHF
length: 12; V: TRBV9; CDR3: CASSSGGNEQFF
length: 19; V: TRBV11-3; CDR3: CASSLGGLAVGVAKNIQYF
length: 15; V: TRBV7-2; CDR3: CASSQTGHSNQPQHF
length: 15; V: TRBV4-1; CDR3: CASSQTDTPNQPQHF
length: 15; V: TRBV11-3; CDR3: CASTPGQGWSGELFF
length: 14; V: TRBV5-1; CDR3: CASSPGTNQETQYF
length: 17; V: TRBV11-3; CDR3: CASSLGLGTLSGETQYF
length: 16; V: TRBV30; CDR3: CAWSATWSPTNYGYTF
length: 14; V: TRBV5-1; CDR3: CASEYIQGTGELFF
length: 16; V: TRBV4-1; CDR3: CASSGLAGGISNEQFF
length: 13; V: TRBV5-4; CDR3: CASSQDREDEQYF
length: 14; V: TRBV19; CDR3: CASSIGQARFGYTF
length: 13; V: TRBV2; CDR3: CASIQDTNQPQHF
length: 14; V: TRBV5-1; CDR3: CASSFRQARREAFF
length: 14; V: TRBV9; CDR3: CASSVPGSGNTIYF
length: 15; V: TRBV7-9; CDR3: CASSPRWGEGDTQYF
length: 13; V: TRBV6-6; CDR3: CASSYGPVDTQYF
length: 19; V: TRBV18; CDR3: CASSPRTGASPSGANVLTF
length: 14; V: TRBV7-2; CDR3: CASSLQGVNSPLHF
length: 15; V: TRBV6-2/TRBV6-3; CDR3: CASSYSAGNNQPQHF
length: 13; V: TRBV7-8; CDR3: CASSLGWRAEAFF
length: 17; V: TRBV25-1; CDR3: CASSDFAGTGGEGTQYF
length: 18; V: TRBV21-1; CDR3: CASSKHRQQGALDNEQFF
length: 17; V: TRBV7-9; CDR3: CASSFPTGQVAKNIQYF
length: 14; V: TRBV10-2; CDR3: CASSEQGAGNEAFF
length: 18; V: TRBV7-8; CDR3: CASSPYGTGVRRSTEAFF
length: 15; V: TRBV30; CDR3: CAWGGTSGSWDEQFF
length: 14; V: TRBV5-1; CDR3: CASSQGQNLNEQFF
length: 14; V: TRBV30; CDR3: CAWSEGASGNTIYF
length: 14; V: TRBV7-9; CDR3: CASSPGLGNSPLHF
length: 17; V: TRBV7-9; CDR3: CASSLSGDHRSGNTIYF
length: 15; V: TRBV27; CDR3: CASSFYREAKNIQYF
length: 14; V: TRBV6-6; CDR3: CASIFRGMNTEAFF
length: 16; V: TRBV5-4; CDR3: CASSSGLAGVGETQYF
length: 14; V: TRBV3-1/TRBV3-2; CDR3: CASSLRGTRHEQYF
length: 14; V: TRBV5-4; CDR3: CASSSAGEGTEAFF
length: 12; V: TRBV6-2/TRBV6-3; CDR3: CASSYPQETQYF
length: 14; V: TRBV25-1; CDR3: CASRGTGLTYGYTF
length: 16; V: TRBV5-6; CDR3: CASSLAGDLNREKLFF
length: 14; V: TRBV5-6; CDR3: CASSLVQGRATQYF
length: 13; V: TRBV28; CDR3: CASSLTATRGYTF
length: 16; V: TRBV21-1; CDR3: CASSKDRQGEGYGYTF